Described below is a single T cell receptor beta chain sequence and its context. Its target is unknown. The data are from a study of T cell repertoires in cytomegalovirus infection. The overall study: CMV epitopes used comprised recently identified HLA-C-restricted ones and well-studied HLA-B-restricted ones. CMV infection and matching HLA type were both indicated by public TCR beta signatures.

General study results and limits: There were carriers of CMV plus the relevant HLA, and cumulative public TCR beta family frequency identified them. Predominance within the ex vivo response was attributable to HLA-C-restricted CMV-specific TCR beta clonotypes.

TCRdb analysed the reads with MiXCR anew, one entry per CDR3 protein. The sample consists of 550,000 to 700,000 distinct CDR3 sequences, around 40% of them appearing once. This TCR came from a human donor in good health (CMV status not recorded). Some clones in this sample may be carry-over from other donors' samples. The sample in question was cultured PBMCs, obtained from culture after CMV antigen stimulation.

The CDR3 sequence: CASSFGANEQFF. Written as DNA, the CDR3 is TGTGCCAGCAGCTTCGGTGCCAATGAGCAGTTCTTC. This chain uses TRBV7-2 with TRBJ2-1; D unclear. V was trimmed by 3 bases and J by 6 bases, leaving 6 bases between them. The CDR3 length is 12 residues. Germline CDR1 is SGHTA and CDR2 is FQGNSA.